This TCR beta chain stems from a study of blood T cells in healthy people across ages. Each sample had at least 6 million PBMCs isolated. It was with a sample-barcoded 5' primer and a J-beta primer mix that a second PCR of about 6 to 12 cycles was run. CDR3-containing paired-end reads numbered at least 2.5 million in each sample. TCRdb re-analysed the 5' RACE reads in MiXCR, keeping a single row per CDR3 protein. The sample carries approximately 1.5 million distinct CDR3 sequences, roughly 43% recorded once. The CDR3 runs 16 residues. The germline gives CDR1 SGHKS, CDR2 YYEKEE (reference sequence). Trimming took off 4 bases at V and 5 bases at J, with 22 bases between the two ends.

The sequencing sample was made of blood. This sequence was found in a woman between 18 and 29 years old in good health. This chain uses TRBV5-5 with TRBJ2-7; maybe TRBD2 (6 bases). CDR3 loop: CASSIPGGRAGDEQYF. The CDR3 region has the DNA TGTGCCAGCAGCATCCCTGGAGGGAGAGCTGGAGACGAGCAGTACTTC.